The 32 T cell receptor beta chains given below trace back to one sample, sequenced in a study of blood T cell repertoires in COVID-19. The protocol was immunoSEQ multiplex PCR, while the TCRdb copy is restricted to in-frame clones and leaves out a portion. The repertoire holds more than 300,000 clones, with around 89% as singletons. The sequenced material came from peripheral blood. The receptors originated from a young man who had recovered from COVID-19.

This rearrangement joins TRBV6-5 to TRBJ1-5, with D uncertain. V was cut by 6 bases and J by 0 bases, with 12 bases left in between. Per the germline V gene, CDR1 is MNHEY and CDR2 is SVGAGI. This CDR3 comprises 15 residues. In DNA form, the CDR3 reads TGTGCCAGCAGACTTACAGAATATAGCAATCAGCCCCAGCATTTT. Its protein is CASRLTEYSNQPQHF.

The genes are TRBV27 and TRBJ1-2; D remains unclear. This CDR3 is built from 15 residues. The germline V gene encodes CDR1 MNHEY and CDR2 SMNVEV (reference sequence). V dropped 0 bases and J dropped 8 bases, with 16 bases sitting between them. In DNA, the CDR3 is TGTGCCAGCAGTTTATCGAATCGTCGGGGAGAGGGCTACACCTTC. Protein sequence: CASSLSNRRGEGYTF.

The chain employs TRBV3-1 (or the pseudogene TRBV3-2) and TRBJ1-1; D is unclear. Germline CDR1 and CDR2: LGHDT and YNNKEL (reference sequence). The CDR3 extends over 15 amino acids. Deletions cut 0 bases from V and 4 bases from J, with 12 bases between. CDR3 coding DNA: TGTGCCAGCAGCCAAGATTCTGGGAGAGGCACTGAAGCTTTCTTT. It yields the protein CASSQDSGRGTEAFF.

The V call is TRBV7-2, the J call TRBJ1-4; 8 positions agree with TRBD1. The CDR3 is 15 residues long. V lost 3 bases and J lost 8; bases outside the gene matches: 8. Per the germline V gene, CDR1 is SGHTA and CDR2 is FQGNSA. This CDR3 reads CASSFQGTGREKLFF. The CDR3 bases are TGTGCCAGCAGCTTTCAGGGGACAGGTCGGGAAAAACTGTTTTTT.

V usage is TRBV9 and J usage is TRBJ2-3, with 7 positions matching TRBD1. The CDR3 is made up of 16 amino acids. Germline V gives CDR1 SGDLS, CDR2 YYNGEE. With 4 bases clipped from V and 0 bases from J, the junction kept 8 bases outside the gene matches. The CDR3 region has the DNA TGTGCCAGCAGCCGGGACAGAGCTACTAGCACAGATACGCAGTATTTT. This gives the protein CASSRDRATSTDTQYF.

V and J are TRBV18 and TRBJ1-5; 12 bases map to TRBD1. The CDR3 consists of 18 residues. From germline, CDR1 is KGHSH and CDR2 LQKENI. Losses at the gene ends were 3 bases for V and 2 bases for J; bases not matched to a gene: 8. The DNA of the CDR3 is TGTGCCAGCTCACCCCCGGGACAGGGGGCGGTGGGCAATCAGCCCCAGCATTTT. Amino acid sequence: CASSPPGQGAVGNQPQHF.

The chain uses TRBV7-3 and TRBJ2-1, with TRBD1 as a possible D gene (5 bases). Trimming stripped 4 bases from V and 7 bases from J, with 14 bases between. The CDR3 contains 14 residues. CDR1 and CDR2 (germline): SGHTA, FQGTGA. The CDR3 region has the DNA TGTGCCAGCAGCTCGATGGCAGGGTGGAATGAGCAGTTCTTC. Protein sequence: CASSSMAGWNEQFF.

This chain uses TRBV7-2 with TRBJ2-5; the match to TRBD2 covers 9 bases. J lost 4 bases, V lost 5 bases, and 5 bases had no gene match. Per germline, CDR1 SGHTA and CDR2 FQGNSA. The CDR3 runs 14 residues. CDR3 sequence: CASSQSSGAETQYF. The CDR3 region has the DNA TGTGCCAGCAGCCAATCTAGCGGGGCAGAGACCCAGTACTTC.

The chain combines TRBV19 with TRBJ1-5, with D tentatively TRBD1 (6 bases). The germline gives CDR1 LNHDA, CDR2 SQIVND (reference sequence). Trimming removed 5 bases from V and 2 bases from J, with 10 bases in between. This CDR3 has 14 residues. CDR3: CASSARQGNQPQHF. The DNA of the CDR3 is TGTGCCAGTAGTGCACGACAGGGCAATCAGCCCCAGCATTTT.

This chain uses TRBV5-1 with TRBJ1-1, with 10 positions matching TRBD1. The CDR3 runs 16 residues. From germline, CDR1 is SGHRS and CDR2 YFSETQ. V dropped 0 bases and J dropped 5; count of bases not matched to a gene: 7. As DNA, the CDR3 is TGCGCCAGCAGCTTGGTAGGACAGGGGGGTGGAACTGAAGCTTTCTTT. Translation gives CASSLVGQGGGTEAFF.

The gene calls are TRBV4-3 and TRBJ1-3; D gene ambiguous. V was clipped by 4 bases and J by 0 bases, with 13 bases between them. The CDR3 sequence is 16 residues long. Germline lookup yields CDR1 LGHNA and CDR2 YSLEER. CDR3 loop: CASSPSIQYSGNTIYF. As DNA, the CDR3 is TGCGCCAGCAGCCCCTCGATCCAGTACTCTGGAAACACCATATATTTT.

The chain is built from TRBV30 and TRBJ1-2; 9 bases are a match to TRBD1. CDR1 is GTSNPN, CDR2 SVGIG, per germline (reference sequence). CDR3 length equals 15 residues. Germline trimming cut 4 bases from V and 8 bases from J; bases unmatched to any gene: 14. CDR3 sequence: CAWTLLGTGTAGYTF. For the CDR3, the DNA is TGTGCCTGGACCTTACTTGGGACAGGGACGGCGGGCTACACCTTC.

The chain joins TRBV28 to TRBJ1-2, with D unresolved. The V gene's germline CDR1 is MDHEN and CDR2 SYDVKM. The CDR3 totals 12 residues. The V end was cut by 5 bases, the J end by 5 bases, with 9 bases between. In DNA form, the CDR3 reads TGTGCCAGCAGTCCAGGTGAATATGGCTACACCTTC. Translating gives CASSPGEYGYTF.

This chain joins TRBV7-8 and TRBJ2-7, with D uncertain. The length of the CDR3 is 18 residues. Trimming pared 0 bases from V and 2 bases from J, leaving 20 bases between. From germline, CDR1 is SGHVS and CDR2 FQNEAQ. The DNA for the CDR3 is TGTGCCAGCAGCTTAGCGACTGCCTGGCCCCCTAACGCCTACGAGCAGTACTTC. Encoded protein: CASSLATAWPPNAYEQYF.

The genes are TRBV7-2 and TRBJ2-2, with no clear D. Germline assignment: CDR1 SGHTA and CDR2 FQGNSA. This CDR3 is 14 amino acids long. Trimming took off 2 bases at V and 2 bases at J, with 6 bases between the two ends. The CDR3 here is CASSLSSNTGELFF. The CDR3 DNA sequence: TGTGCCAGCAGCTTAAGCTCTAACACCGGGGAGCTGTTTTTT.

The rearrangement joins TRBV4-1 to TRBJ2-5; tentatively, D is TRBD1 (5 bases). The CDR3 runs to 15 residues. V was cut by 1 base and J by 4 bases, with 13 bases left in between. Germline V gene sequence: CDR1 MGHRA, CDR2 YSYEKL. DNA of the CDR3: TGCGCCAGCAGCCAAGGGGCAGGGTCCCCAGAGACCCAGTACTTC. This sequence encodes CASSQGAGSPETQYF.

J is TRBJ2-1 and V is TRBV6-5, with D possibly being TRBD1 (6 bases). This CDR3 has 13 amino acids. V was shortened by 7 bases and J by 5 bases, with 12 bases between the two germline ends. CDR1 is MNHEY, CDR2 SVGAGI, per germline. CDR3: CASIRDKHNEQFF. The CDR3 DNA is TGTGCCAGCATCAGGGACAAGCACAATGAGCAGTTCTTC.

The V and J genes are TRBV6-4 and TRBJ2-7, with 13 nucleotides matching TRBD2. The CDR3 runs 16 residues. Unmatched junction bases numbered 11, after V lost 6 bases and J lost 6 bases. Germline V CDR1 and CDR2: MRHNA, SNTAGT. The CDR3 loop is CASSSSGLAGLSEQYF. CDR3 bases: TGTGCCAGCAGCAGTTCGGGACTAGCGGGACTCAGCGAGCAGTACTTC.

The chain couples TRBV4-2 to TRBJ1-4, with 9 bases lining up with TRBD1. This CDR3 has 15 amino acids. V was clipped by 0 bases and J by 8 bases; unmatched bases: 4. The germline V gene encodes CDR1 LGHNA and CDR2 YNFKEQ. CDR3 amino acids: CASSQELDRGEKLFF. In DNA, the CDR3 is TGTGCCAGCAGCCAAGAATTGGACAGGGGCGAAAAACTGTTTTTT.

This rearrangement joins TRBV20-1 to TRBJ1-2; no clear D. The CDR3 is made up of 14 amino acids. V lost 3 bases and J lost 4, with 15 bases in between. Germline V gene data show CDR1 as DFQATT and CDR2 as SNEGSKA (reference sequence). CDR3 sequence: CSASIGIYPYGYTF. CDR3 coding DNA: TGCAGTGCTAGTATTGGCATATACCCCTATGGCTACACCTTC.

V gene TRBV18 combines with J gene TRBJ2-7, with D perhaps TRBD2 (6 bases). Trimming shortened V by 3 bases and J by 0 bases, and 15 bases separated the two germline ends. The CDR3 extends over 16 amino acids. Germline V gene lookup returns CDR1 KGHSH and CDR2 LQKENI. CDR3 protein: CASSPTYGGPSYEQYF. CDR3 bases: TGTGCCAGCTCACCCACCTACGGGGGACCCTCCTACGAGCAGTACTTC.

In regard to this clone: At one boundary the junction diverges from the germline segment, which might be a read error. V gene TRBV7-7 combines with J gene TRBJ2-7, with 8 nucleotides matching TRBD1. The germline V gene has CDR1 SSHAT and CDR2 FNYEAQ (reference sequence). CDR3 length equals 15 residues. The CDR3 reads CASSFGQGWTYEQYF. CDR3 nucleotides: TGTGCTAGCAGCTTCGGACAGGGTTGGACGTACGAGCAGTACTTC.

This sequence joins TRBV7-2 and TRBJ1-5; no firm D call. CDR3 length: 16 residues. The V end lost 1 base, the J end lost 7 bases, and 17 bases lay between the germline ends. CDR1 and CDR2 from the germline V gene are SGHTA and FQGNSA. Here the CDR3 reads CASSLESVSREQPQHF. CDR3 DNA sequence: TGTGCCAGCAGCTTAGAAAGTGTAAGTCGGGAGCAGCCCCAGCATTTT.

The chain couples TRBV5-4 to TRBJ2-1; the match to TRBD2 covers 8 bases. The CDR3 loop spans 14 amino acids. Germline V gene lookup returns CDR1 SGHNT and CDR2 YYREEE (reference sequence). V shed 5 bases, J shed 2 bases, and the junction held 3 bases outside the gene matches. This CDR3 is CASSRAGAYNEQFF. In DNA, the CDR3 is TGTGCCAGCAGTAGAGCGGGGGCCTACAATGAGCAGTTCTTC.

This chain uses TRBV6-5 with TRBJ2-7; 9 positions agree with TRBD2. J was trimmed by 1 base and V by 2 bases; bases with no gene match: 0. Germline assignment: CDR1 MNHEY and CDR2 SVGAGI. This CDR3 is 14 amino acids long. CDR3 sequence: CASSYAGGSYEQYF. CDR3 in DNA: TGTGCCAGCAGTTACGCGGGAGGGTCCTACGAGCAGTACTTC.

This sequence joins TRBV7-9 and TRBJ2-5, with TRBD1 matching 7 bases. CDR1 and CDR2 from the germline V gene are SEHNR and FQNEAQ (reference sequence). V was pared by 5 bases and J by 0 bases, with 6 bases of the junction left unmatched. The CDR3 extends over 15 amino acids. The CDR3 loop is CASSPRDSYQETQYF. In DNA form, the CDR3 reads TGTGCCAGCAGCCCAAGGGACAGCTACCAAGAGACCCAGTACTTC.

Comment on this clone: A read error may produce the germline difference seen at one junction end. The J gene is TRBJ2-7, the V gene TRBV11-2; the D gene is possibly TRBD1 (6 bases). CDR1 and CDR2 from the germline V gene are SGHAT and FQNNGV. CDR3 size: 15 residues. The CDR3 loop is CASSLDWGRFSEQYF. In DNA form, the CDR3 reads TGTGCCAGCAGTTTAGACTGGGGGCGTTTCTCCGAGCAGTACTTC.

This chain uses TRBV2 with TRBJ1-6; 8 nucleotides line up with TRBD1. This CDR3 has 14 amino acids. Trimming took 10 bases from V and 4 from J; bases not matched to a gene: 6. Germline CDR1 SNHLY, CDR2 FYNNEI. In DNA, the CDR3 is TGTGCCATCCAGGACAGGGAGTATAATTCACCCCTCCACTTT. Its protein product is CAIQDREYNSPLHF.

This CDR3 reads CASSLNPRSSGGNRAFF. DNA for the CDR3: TGTGCCAGCAGCTTAAACCCCCGATCGAGCGGTGGGAACCGGGCTTTCTTT. The chain uses TRBV7-2 and TRBJ1-1; unclear D gene. The CDR3 runs 17 residues. The germline V gene has CDR1 SGHTA and CDR2 FQGNSA. Trimming took 2 bases from V and 11 from J, leaving 27 bases between them. Together with reference TRBV7-2 and TRBJ1-1, the CDR3 gives the full variable domain: GAGVSQSPSNKVTEKGKDVELRCDPISGHTALYWYRQSLGQGLEFLIYFQGNSAPDKSGLPSDRFSAERTGGSVSTLTIQRTQQEDSAVYLCASSLNPRSSGGNRAFFGQGTRLTVV.

J is TRBJ1-4 and V is TRBV7-9; 8 bases fit TRBD1. The junction had 5 bases not matched to a gene; V was cut back by 5 bases and J by 6 bases. Germline CDR1 is SEHNR and CDR2 is FQNEAQ (reference sequence). This CDR3 region has 14 residues. CDR3 sequence reads: CASSTDREHEKLFF. CDR3 DNA: TGTGCCAGCAGCACGGACAGGGAACATGAAAAACTGTTTTTT.

The J gene is TRBJ1-1, the V gene TRBV29-1; a possible D gene is TRBD1 (5 bases). The CDR3 consists of 12 residues. Germline CDR1 and CDR2: SQVTM and ANQGSEA. The germline V and J ends were trimmed by 1 base and 7 bases, with 10 bases remaining between them. CDR3 residues: CSVEGAGVEAFF. CDR3 bases: TGCAGCGTTGAAGGGGCGGGGGTTGAAGCTTTCTTT.

The gene calls are TRBV10-3 and TRBJ2-6; D is perhaps TRBD1 (6 bases). The CDR3 is made up of 17 amino acids. Deletions cut 3 bases from V and 4 bases from J, with 16 bases between. From germline, CDR1 is ENHRY and CDR2 SYGVKD. As DNA, the CDR3 is TGTGCCATCAGTGAAAAAGAGGGGACATCCGGGGCCAACGTCCTGACTTTC. Protein sequence: CAISEKEGTSGANVLTF.